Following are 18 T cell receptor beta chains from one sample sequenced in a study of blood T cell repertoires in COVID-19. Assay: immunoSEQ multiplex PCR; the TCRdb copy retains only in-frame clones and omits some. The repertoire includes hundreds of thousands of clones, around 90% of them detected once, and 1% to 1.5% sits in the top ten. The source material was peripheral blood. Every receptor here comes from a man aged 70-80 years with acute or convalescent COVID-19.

The CDR3 nucleotides read TGTGCCACCTCCAGGGCGAACTCTGGAAACACCATATATTTT. Its translation is CATSRANSGNTIYF. The V and J genes are TRBV6-5 and TRBJ1-3; D might be TRBD1 (5 bases). The CDR3 is 14 residues long. With 10 bases removed from V and 0 bases from J, the gap between germline ends came to 13 bases. CDR1 and CDR2 from the germline V gene are MNHEY and SVGAGI.

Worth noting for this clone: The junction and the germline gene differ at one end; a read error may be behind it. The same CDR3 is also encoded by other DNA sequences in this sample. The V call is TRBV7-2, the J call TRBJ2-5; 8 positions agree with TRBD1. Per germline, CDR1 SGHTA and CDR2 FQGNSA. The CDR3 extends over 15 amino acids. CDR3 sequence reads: CASSLYGTGEETQYF. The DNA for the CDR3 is TGTGCTAGCAGCTTATACGGGACAGGAGAAGAGACCCAGTACTTC.

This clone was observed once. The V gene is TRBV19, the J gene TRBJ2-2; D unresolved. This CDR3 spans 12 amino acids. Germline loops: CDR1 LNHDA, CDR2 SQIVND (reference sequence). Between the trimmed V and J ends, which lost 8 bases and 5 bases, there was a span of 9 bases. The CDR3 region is CASRHGTGELFF. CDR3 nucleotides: TGTGCCAGTCGGCACGGGACCGGGGAGCTGTTTTTT.

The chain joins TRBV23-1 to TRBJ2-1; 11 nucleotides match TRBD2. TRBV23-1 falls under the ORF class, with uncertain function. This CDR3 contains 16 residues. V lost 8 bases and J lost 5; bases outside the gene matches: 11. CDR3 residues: CASLSGGAIPNNEQFF. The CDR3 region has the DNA TGCGCCAGCCTTAGCGGGGGGGCGATTCCCAACAATGAGCAGTTCTTC.

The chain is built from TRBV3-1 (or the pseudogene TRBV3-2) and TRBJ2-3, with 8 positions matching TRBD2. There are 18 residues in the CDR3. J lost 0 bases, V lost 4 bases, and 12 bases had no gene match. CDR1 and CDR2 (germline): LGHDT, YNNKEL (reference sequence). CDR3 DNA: TGTGCCAGCAGCCCATCCGGTACTAGCGGAACTAGCACAGATACGCAGTATTTT. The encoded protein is CASSPSGTSGTSTDTQYF.

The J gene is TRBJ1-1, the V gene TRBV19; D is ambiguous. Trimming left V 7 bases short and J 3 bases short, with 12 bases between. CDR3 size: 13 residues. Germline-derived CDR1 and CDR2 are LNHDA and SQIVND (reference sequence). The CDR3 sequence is CASKPRSDTEAFF. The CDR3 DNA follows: TGTGCCAGTAAGCCCAGGTCTGACACTGAAGCTTTCTTT.

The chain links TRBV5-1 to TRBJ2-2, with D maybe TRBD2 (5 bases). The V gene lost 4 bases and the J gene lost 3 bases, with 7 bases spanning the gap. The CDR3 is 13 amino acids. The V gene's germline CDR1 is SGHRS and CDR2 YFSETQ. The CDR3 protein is CASSTDYTGELFF. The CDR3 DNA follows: TGCGCCAGCAGCACGGACTACACCGGGGAGCTGTTTTTT.

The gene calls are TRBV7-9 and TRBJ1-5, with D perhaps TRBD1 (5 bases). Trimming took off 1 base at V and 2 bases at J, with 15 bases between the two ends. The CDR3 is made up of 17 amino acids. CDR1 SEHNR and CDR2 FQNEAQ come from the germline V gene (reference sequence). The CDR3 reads CASSLGVGGSGNQPQHF. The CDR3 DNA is TGTGCCAGCAGCTTAGGAGTTGGGGGGAGCGGCAATCAGCCCCAGCATTTT.

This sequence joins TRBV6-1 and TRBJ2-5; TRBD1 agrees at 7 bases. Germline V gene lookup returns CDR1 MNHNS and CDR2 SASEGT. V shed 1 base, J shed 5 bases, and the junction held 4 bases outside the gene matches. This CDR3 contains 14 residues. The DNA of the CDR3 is TGTGCCAGCAGTGAAGGACAGGGTTCGGAGACCCAGTACTTC. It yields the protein CASSEGQGSETQYF.

The CDR3 region has the DNA TGTGCCAGCAGTGCGCGGCTTACTAGCGGGGGGTTTAATGAGCAGTTCTTC. Translation gives CASSARLTSGGFNEQFF. The chain couples TRBV2 to TRBJ2-1, with TRBD2 matching 12 bases. CDR1 is SNHLY, CDR2 FYNNEI, per germline. Losses at the gene ends were 4 bases for V and 7 bases for J; bases not matched to a gene: 11. CDR3 length: 17 amino acids.

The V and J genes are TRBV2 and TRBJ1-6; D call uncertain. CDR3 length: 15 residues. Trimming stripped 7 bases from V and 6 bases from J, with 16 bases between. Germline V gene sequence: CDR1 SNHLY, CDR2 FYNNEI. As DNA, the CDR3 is TGTGCCAGCACCTTAGGACCGAGCGGTAATTCACCCCTCCACTTT. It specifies CASTLGPSGNSPLHF.

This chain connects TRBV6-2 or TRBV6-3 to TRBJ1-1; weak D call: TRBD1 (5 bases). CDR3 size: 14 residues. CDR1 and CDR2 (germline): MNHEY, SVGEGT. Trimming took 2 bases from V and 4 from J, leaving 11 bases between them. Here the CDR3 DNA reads TGTGCCAGCAGTTACCCCGGGGGTAGCACTGAAGCTTTCTTT. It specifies CASSYPGGSTEAFF.

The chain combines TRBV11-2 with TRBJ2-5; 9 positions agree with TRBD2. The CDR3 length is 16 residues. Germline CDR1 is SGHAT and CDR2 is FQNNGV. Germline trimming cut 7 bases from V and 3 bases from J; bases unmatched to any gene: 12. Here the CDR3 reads CASTPIRGGAKETQYF. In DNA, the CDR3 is TGTGCCAGCACCCCTATCCGCGGGGGGGCCAAAGAGACCCAGTACTTC.

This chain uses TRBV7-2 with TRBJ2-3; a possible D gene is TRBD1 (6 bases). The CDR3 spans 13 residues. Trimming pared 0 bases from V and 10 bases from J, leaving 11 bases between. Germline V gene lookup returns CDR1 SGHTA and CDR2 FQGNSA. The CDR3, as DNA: TGTGCCAGCAGCTTAGCACCGGGACATCCGCAGTATTTT. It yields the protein CASSLAPGHPQYF.

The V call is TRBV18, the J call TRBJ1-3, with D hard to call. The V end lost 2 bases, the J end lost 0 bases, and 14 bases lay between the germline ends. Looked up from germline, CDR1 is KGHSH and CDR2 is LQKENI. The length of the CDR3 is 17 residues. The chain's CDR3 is CASSPSTVTYSGNTIYF. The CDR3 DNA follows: TGTGCCAGCTCACCAAGTACAGTAACTTACTCTGGAAACACCATATATTTT.

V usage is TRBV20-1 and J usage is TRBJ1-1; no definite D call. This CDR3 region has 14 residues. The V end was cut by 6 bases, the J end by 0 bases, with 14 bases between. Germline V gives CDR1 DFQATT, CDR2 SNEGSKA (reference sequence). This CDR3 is CSASPTYMNTEAFF. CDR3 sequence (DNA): TGCAGTGCGAGTCCGACATACATGAACACTGAAGCTTTCTTT.

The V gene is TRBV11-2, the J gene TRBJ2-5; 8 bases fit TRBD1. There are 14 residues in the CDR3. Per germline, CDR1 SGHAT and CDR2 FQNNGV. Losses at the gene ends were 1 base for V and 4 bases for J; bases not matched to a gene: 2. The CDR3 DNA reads TGTGCCAGCAGCTTAGGGACAGGGTTAGAGACCCAGTACTTC. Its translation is CASSLGTGLETQYF. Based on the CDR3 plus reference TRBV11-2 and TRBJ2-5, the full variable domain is EAGVAQSPRYKIIEKRQSVAFWCNPISGHATLYWYQQILGQGPKLLIQFQNNGVVDDSQLPKDRFSAERLKGVDSTLKIQPAKLEDSAVYLCASSLGTGLETQYFGPGTRLLVL.

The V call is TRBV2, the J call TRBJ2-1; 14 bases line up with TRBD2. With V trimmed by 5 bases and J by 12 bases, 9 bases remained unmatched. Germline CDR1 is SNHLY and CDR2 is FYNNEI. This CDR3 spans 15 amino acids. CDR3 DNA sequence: TGTGCCAGCAGTAAAGGACTAGCGGGGGGCTTGATGCAGTTCTTC. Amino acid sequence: CASSKGLAGGLMQFF.